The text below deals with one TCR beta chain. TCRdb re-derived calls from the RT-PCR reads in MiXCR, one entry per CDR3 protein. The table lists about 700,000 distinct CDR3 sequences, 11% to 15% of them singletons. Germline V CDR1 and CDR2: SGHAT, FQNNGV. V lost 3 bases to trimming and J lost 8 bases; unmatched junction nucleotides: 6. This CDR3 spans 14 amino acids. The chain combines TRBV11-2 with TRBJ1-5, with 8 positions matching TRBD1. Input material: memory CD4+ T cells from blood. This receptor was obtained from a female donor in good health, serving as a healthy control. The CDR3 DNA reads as TGTGCCAGCAGCTTTGGACAGGGTATGGAGCCCCAGCATTTT. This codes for CASSFGQGMEPQHF.